A single T cell receptor beta chain is shown here with its context. Looked up from germline, CDR1 is MGHRA and CDR2 is YSYEKL. The CDR3 totals 14 residues. V was shortened by 7 bases and J by 6 bases, with 16 bases between the two germline ends. The data originate from a study of blood T cell repertoires in COVID-19. The data were produced by immunoSEQ multiplex PCR, yet TCRdb's version contains in-frame clones alone and is incomplete. The table has some 150,000 clones, approximately 86% seen once. The sequencing input was peripheral blood. The TCR was taken from a man in his 70s with acute or convalescent COVID-19. The J gene is TRBJ1-5, the V gene TRBV4-1; D perhaps matches TRBD1 (5 bases). The CDR3 coding sequence is TGCGCCAGCACCCATAACCAGGGCGGTCAGCCCCAGCATTTT. This sequence encodes CASTHNQGGQPQHF.